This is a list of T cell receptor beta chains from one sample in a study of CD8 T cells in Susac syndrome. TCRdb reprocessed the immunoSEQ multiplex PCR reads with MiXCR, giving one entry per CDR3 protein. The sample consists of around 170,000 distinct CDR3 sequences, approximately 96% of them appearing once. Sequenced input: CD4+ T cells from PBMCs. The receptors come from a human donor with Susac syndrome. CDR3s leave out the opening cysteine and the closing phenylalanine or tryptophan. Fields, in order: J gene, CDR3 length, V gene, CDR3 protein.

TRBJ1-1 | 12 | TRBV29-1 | SVELAGRNTEAF
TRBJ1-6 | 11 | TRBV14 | ASSQELDSPLH
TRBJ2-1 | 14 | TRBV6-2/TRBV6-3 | ASSYYDKLDYNEQF
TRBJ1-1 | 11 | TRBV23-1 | ASSRPESAEAF
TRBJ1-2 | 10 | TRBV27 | ASPDIDYGYT
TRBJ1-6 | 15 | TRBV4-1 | ASSHPPGQVVNSPLH
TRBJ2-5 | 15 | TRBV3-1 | ASRTSGGPGPIETQY
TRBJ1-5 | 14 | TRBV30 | AWSTPGTGRNQPQH
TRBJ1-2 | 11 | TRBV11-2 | ASSVTVNYGYT
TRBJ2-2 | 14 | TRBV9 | ASSLRTDLLLGELF
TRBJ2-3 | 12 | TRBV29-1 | SVSQATSTDTQY
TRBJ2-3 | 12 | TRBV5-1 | ASRTSGPTDTQY
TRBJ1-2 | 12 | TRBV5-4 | ASSTTQAMGGYT
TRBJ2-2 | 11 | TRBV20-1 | SALGQGIGELF
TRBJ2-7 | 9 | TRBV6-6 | ASGTDYEQY
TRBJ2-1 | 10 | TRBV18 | ASSPVQGRQF
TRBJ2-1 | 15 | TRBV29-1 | SVEGDRALGGYNEQF
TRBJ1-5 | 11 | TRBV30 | AFSGHRNQPQH
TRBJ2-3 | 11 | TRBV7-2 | ASSSPRTDTQY
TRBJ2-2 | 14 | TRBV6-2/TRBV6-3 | ASSYTHPGNTGELF
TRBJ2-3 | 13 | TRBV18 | ASSPTGGSTDTQY
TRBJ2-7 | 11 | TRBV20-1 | SARDPFTVEQY
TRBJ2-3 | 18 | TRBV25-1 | ASSETGLAGGPSGTDTQY
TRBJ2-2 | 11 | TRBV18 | ASSPVNTGELF
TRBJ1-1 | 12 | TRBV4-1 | ASSQDSWRGEAF
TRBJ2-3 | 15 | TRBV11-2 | ASSLALAGAYTDTQY
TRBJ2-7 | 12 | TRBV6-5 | ASTPGHLSYEQY
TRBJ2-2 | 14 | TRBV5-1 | ASSLSGLAATGELF
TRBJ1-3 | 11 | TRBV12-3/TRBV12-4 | ASSLATGNTIY
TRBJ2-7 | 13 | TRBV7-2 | ASSLGSGVQYEQY
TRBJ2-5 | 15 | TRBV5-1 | ASRSGRADLFQETQY
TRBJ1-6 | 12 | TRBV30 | AWSGGQSDSPLH
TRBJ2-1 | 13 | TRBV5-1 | ASSPRAGGPNEQF
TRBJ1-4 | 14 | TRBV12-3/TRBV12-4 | ASNRPSGKANEKLF
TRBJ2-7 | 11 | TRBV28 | ASSRNRGYEQY
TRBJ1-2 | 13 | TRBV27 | ASSTTGPLGYGYT
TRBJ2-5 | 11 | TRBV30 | AWSYGMGETQY
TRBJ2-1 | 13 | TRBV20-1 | SATIWGAGVNEQF
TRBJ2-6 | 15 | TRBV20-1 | SARDFRGNEGANVLT
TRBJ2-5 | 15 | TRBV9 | ASSVDPSGTAKETQY
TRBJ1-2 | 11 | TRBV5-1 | ASSHGDRDGYT